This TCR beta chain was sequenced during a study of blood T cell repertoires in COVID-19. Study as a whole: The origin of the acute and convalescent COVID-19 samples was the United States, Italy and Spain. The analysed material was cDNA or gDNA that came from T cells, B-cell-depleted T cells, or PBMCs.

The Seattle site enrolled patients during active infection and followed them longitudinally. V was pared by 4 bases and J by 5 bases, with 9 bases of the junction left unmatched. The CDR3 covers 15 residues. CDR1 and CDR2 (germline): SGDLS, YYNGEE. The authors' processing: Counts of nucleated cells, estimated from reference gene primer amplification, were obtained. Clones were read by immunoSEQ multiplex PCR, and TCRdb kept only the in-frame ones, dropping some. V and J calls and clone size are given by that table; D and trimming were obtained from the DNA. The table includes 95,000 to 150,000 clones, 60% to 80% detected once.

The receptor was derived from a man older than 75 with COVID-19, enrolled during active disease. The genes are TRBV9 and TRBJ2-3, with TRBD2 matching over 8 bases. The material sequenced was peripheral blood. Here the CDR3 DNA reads TGTGCCAGCAGCATGCGGGAGGATGGTTTAGATACGCAGTATTTT. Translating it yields CASSMREDGLDTQYF.